The rows below give T cell receptor beta chains drawn from one sample of a study of blood T cell repertoires in COVID-19. The method was immunoSEQ multiplex PCR; TCRdb's version includes in-frame clones alone and lacks a portion of them. The sample has 150,000 to 250,000 clones, approximately 84% seen once. Sequenced sample: peripheral blood. The receptors were sampled from a human donor with acute or convalescent COVID-19. The donor label of this sample is uncertain. CDR3s include the opening cysteine and the closing phenylalanine or tryptophan. The D gene is left open where the match is weak. The size entry is marked missing in some rows and otherwise reads once, few, many or a size class.

J,D,size,V,CDR3,DNA
TRBJ1-2,.,once,TRBV6-5,CASSYSGRRDNYGYTF,TGTGCCAGCAGTTACTCGGGCAGGAGGGATAACTATGGCTACACCTTC
TRBJ2-7,.,.,TRBV29-1,CSGRDTTSYEQYF,TGCAGCGGCCGGGACACAACTTCCTACGAGCAGTACTTC
TRBJ1-1,.,.,TRBV11-2,CASSPGRALNTEAFF,TGTGCCAGCAGCCCAGGGAGGGCCCTTAACACTGAAGCTTTCTTT
TRBJ2-1,.,.,TRBV11-2,CASSSQGISYNEQFF,TGTGCCAGCAGCTCTCAGGGAATTAGTTACAATGAGCAGTTCTTC
TRBJ2-3,TRBD1,.,TRBV18,CASSGTGGLRTDTQYF,TGTGCCAGCTCAGGAACAGGGGGCTTGAGGACAGATACGCAGTATTTT
TRBJ2-1,TRBD2,.,TRBV28,CASRVSGRAGGNEQFF,TGTGCCAGCAGAGTTAGCGGGAGGGCCGGGGGGAATGAGCAGTTCTTC
TRBJ2-2,.,.,TRBV12-5,CASGLGTAANTGELFF,TGTGCTAGTGGTTTGGGGACAGCGGCGAACACCGGGGAGCTGTTTTTT
TRBJ2-7,TRBD2,.,TRBV28,CASSFGGAGGEEQYF,TGTGCCAGCAGTTTTGGGGGAGCGGGAGGAGAAGAGCAGTACTTC
TRBJ1-1,.,.,TRBV12-5,CASGLELNTEAFF,TGTGCTAGTGGTTTAGAGCTAAACACTGAAGCTTTCTTT
TRBJ1-2,.,few,TRBV6-5,CASRSTGYGYTF,TGTGCCAGCAGATCCACAGGGTACGGCTACACCTTC
TRBJ1-6,.,.,TRBV9,CASSVAGENSPLHF,TGTGCCAGCAGCGTCGCAGGGGAGAATTCACCCCTCCACTTT
TRBJ2-7,TRBD2,once,TRBV5-1,CASSIQTSASEQYF,TGCGCCAGCAGCATCCAGACTAGCGCCAGCGAGCAGTACTTC
TRBJ2-3,TRBD1,.,TRBV28,CASSSWGTGSTDTQYF,TGTGCCAGCAGTTCCTGGGGGACAGGCTCCACAGATACGCAGTATTTT
TRBJ1-6,TRBD1,.,TRBV30,CAWSAGTGGSYNSPLHF,TGTGCCTGGAGTGCCGGGACAGGTGGCTCCTATAATTCACCCCTCCACTTT
TRBJ2-4,.,.,TRBV7-8,CASSLWTPGDIQYF,TGTGCCAGCAGCTTATGGACCCCGGGGGACATTCAGTACTTC
TRBJ2-2,TRBD1,.,TRBV24-1,CATSDPGGHRGPNTGELFF,TGTGCCACCAGTGATCCAGGGGGTCACAGGGGCCCGAACACCGGGGAGCTGTTTTTT
TRBJ1-1,TRBD1,few,TRBV6-6,CASSYSGQGNTEAFF,TGTGCCAGCAGTTACTCGGGACAGGGGAACACTGAAGCTTTCTTT
TRBJ2-3,.,once,TRBV9,CASSVDLRDTQYF,TGTGCCAGCAGCGTAGATCTGAGAGATACGCAGTATTTT
TRBJ1-2,.,.,TRBV10-3,CAIRDSHGYTF,TGTGCCATCAGGGACAGTCATGGCTACACCTTC
TRBJ2-1,.,once,TRBV5-4,CASSATYNEQFF,TGTGCCAGCAGCGCTACCTACAATGAGCAGTTCTTC
TRBJ1-1,.,once,TRBV18,CASSPRTGDTEAFF,TGTGCCAGCTCACCGCGAACGGGGGACACTGAAGCTTTCTTT
TRBJ2-2,TRBD2,.,TRBV7-9,CASSLAGTSGTGELFF,TGTGCCAGCAGCTTAGCCGGGACTAGCGGCACCGGGGAGCTGTTTTTT
TRBJ2-2,.,once,TRBV28,CASSLSVRNTGELFF,TGTGCCAGCAGTTTATCGGTTAGAAACACCGGGGAGCTGTTTTTT
TRBJ2-3,TRBD2,.,TRBV10-2,CASKVAGTDTQYF,TGCGCCAGCAAGGTAGCGGGGACAGATACGCAGTATTTT
TRBJ2-7,TRBD1,.,TRBV18,CASSPPGQGQYEQYF,TGTGCCAGCTCACCACCGGGACAGGGACAATACGAGCAGTACTTC
TRBJ1-4,TRBD1,.,TRBV6-5,CASRTTGTTNEKLFF,TGTGCCAGCAGGACGACAGGGACAACTAATGAAAAACTGTTTTTT